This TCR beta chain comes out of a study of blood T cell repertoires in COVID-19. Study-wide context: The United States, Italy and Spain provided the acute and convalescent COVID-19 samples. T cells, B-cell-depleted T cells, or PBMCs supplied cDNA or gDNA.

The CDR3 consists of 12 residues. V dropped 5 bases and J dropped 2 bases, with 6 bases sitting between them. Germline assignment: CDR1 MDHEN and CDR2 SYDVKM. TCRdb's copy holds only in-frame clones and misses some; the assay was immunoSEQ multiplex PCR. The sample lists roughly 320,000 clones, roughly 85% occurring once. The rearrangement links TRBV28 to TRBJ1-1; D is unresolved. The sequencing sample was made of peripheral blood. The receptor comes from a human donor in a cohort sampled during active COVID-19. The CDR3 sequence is CASSLLNTEAFF. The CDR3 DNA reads TGTGCCAGCAGTCTCTTAAACACTGAAGCTTTCTTT.